This T cell receptor beta chain was profiled in a study of shared clonotypes between healthy human individuals. Sequencing used immunoSEQ multiplex PCR; TCRdb keeps in-frame clones, though not all of them. The table has 2 million or so clones, 85% to 95% seen once. The CDR3 is made up of 17 amino acids. Germline V CDR1 and CDR2: MNHNS, SASEGT. Trimming left V 2 bases short and J 1 base short, with 15 bases between. V gene TRBV6-1 combines with J gene TRBJ1-5, with a tentative D call TRBD1 (6 bases). The clonotype was recovered from a young man in good health. Sequencing was carried out using naive CD4+ T cells sorted from blood. The subset: CD45RA+ positively selected. The DNA for the CDR3 is TGTGCCAGCAGTGAATGGGCAGGGGAAGGGAGCAATCAGCCCCAGCATTTT. It is translated as CASSEWAGEGSNQPQHF.